In this sample, the clone carrying this T cell receptor (beta chain) turned up a few times. Its antigen is not known. The germline V and J ends were trimmed by 0 bases and 5 bases, with 11 bases remaining between them. Germline CDR1 and CDR2: SGHNT and YYREEE (reference sequence). The CDR3 consists of 15 residues. This sample stems from a study of immune evolution from preneoplasia to lung adenocarcinoma. Nucleic acids came from premalignant or tumor cells enriched by macro-dissection. Notes on the study in general: KRAS-mutant nodules had the highest T cell clonality.

Here immunoSEQ multiplex PCR was the method, and the copy in TCRdb shows in-frame clones only, minus some. The sample lists about 8,400 clones; under 90% were seen once. The sequence derives from a person between 45 and 65 years old with lung adenocarcinoma. The chain has TRBV5-4 and TRBJ1-4; no clear D. The sequenced material came from FFPE invasive lung adenocarcinoma tissue. The CDR3 DNA is TGTGCCAGCAGCTTGGGTCCACCCGGGAATGAAAAACTGTTTTTT. As protein: CASSLGPPGNEKLFF.